These T cell receptor beta chains were read from a single sample in a study of control samples from healthy donors and cancer patients. Sequenced by immunoSEQ multiplex PCR; TCRdb stores in-frame clones only, minus some. The sample lists about 50,000 clones; 88% were seen once. Sequencing was performed on PBMCs. These TCRs come from a man aged 45 to 65 with head and neck cancer. The CDR3 runs from the conserved cysteine through the conserved F or W. The D gene is left open where the match is weak. Some rows have no size entry. The others give once, few or many, or a class for an expanded clone.

>TRBD2|TRBV7-3|TRBJ2-2|.
TGTGCCAGCCGGGGGGGGGACGGGGAGCTGTTTTTT
CASRGGDGELFF
>.|TRBV12-3/TRBV12-4|TRBJ1-1|.
TGTGCCAGCAGCCGGGGGAACACTGAAGCTTTCTTT
CASSRGNTEAFF
>.|TRBV29-1|TRBJ2-1|.
TGCAGCGTTGAAAGGGGCGGCGCCAGCAATGAGCAGTTCTTC
CSVERGGASNEQFF
>.|TRBV19|TRBJ2-1|.
TGTGCCACCCGCCGGAGCGGGTACAATGAGCAGTTCTTC
CATRRSGYNEQFF
>.|TRBV5-1|TRBJ1-2|few
TGCGCCAGCAGCTTAAATAGCCAGGGAGGAGGAGGCTACACCTTC
CASSLNSQGGGGYTF
>TRBD1|TRBV11-3|TRBJ2-7|.
TGTGCCAGCAGCTTAGGCCCGGGACAGGGGACCTACGAGCAGTACTTC
CASSLGPGQGTYEQYF
>.|TRBV5-6|TRBJ2-3|.
TGTGCCAGCAGCCGGGGGTCCACAGGGACATGGGGCACAGATACGCAGTATTTT
CASSRGSTGTWGTDTQYF
>.|TRBV6-1|TRBJ2-5|.
TGTGCCAGCAGTGAAAATAGGGTCCACGAGACCCAGTACTTC
CASSENRVHETQYF
>.|TRBV15|TRBJ2-7|.
TGTGCCACCAGCTTAGGACCCGACTACGAGCAGTACTTC
CATSLGPDYEQYF
>.|TRBV2|TRBJ2-3|.
TGTGCCAGCAGTGCTGGGTTGACTAGCACAGATACGCAGTATTTT
CASSAGLTSTDTQYF